This is a list of T cell receptor beta chains from one sample in a study. One entry per CDR3 protein, called by TCRdb with MiXCR from the 5' RACE reads. The table shows 62,000 or so distinct CDR3 sequences, with around 30% occurring only once. Specimen: tumor-infiltrating naive CD4+ T cells sorted from the breast tumor. The receptors come from a female donor with breast cancer. CDR3s include the opening cysteine and the closing phenylalanine or tryptophan. Each record gives: V gene, clone size, D gene, J gene, CDR3 DNA, CDR3 protein. A D gene is named only where the DNA matches it firmly. Size values are once, few and many counts, or a class for expanded clones, and some rows have none.

TRBV7-2	medium-sized	NA	TRBJ2-3	TGTGCCAGCAGCTTGAAAAGTTTCGGGACAGATACGCAGTATTTT	CASSLKSFGTDTQYF
TRBV10-3	NA	TRBD2	TRBJ2-3	TGTGCCACCCGACTAGCGGGGGGGCTGGAGAACACAGATACGCAGTATTTT	CATRLAGGLENTDTQYF
TRBV12-3/TRBV12-4	many	NA	TRBJ1-1	TGTGCCAGCAGTGCGACCGAGCTTGAAGCTTTCTTT	CASSATELEAFF
TRBV7-9	NA	NA	TRBJ2-5	TGTGCCAGCAGCTTAGTTGGTGAGACCCAGTACTTC	CASSLVGETQYF
TRBV7-2	NA	NA	TRBJ1-5	TGTGCCAGCAGTTCACGGGACCGGGAGGGGAATCAGCCCCAGCATTTT	CASSSRDREGNQPQHF
TRBV11-2	NA	NA	TRBJ1-5	TGTGCCAGCAGCTTAGGGTCAGGGAATCAGCCCCAGCATTTT	CASSLGSGNQPQHF
TRBV4-1	NA	TRBD2	TRBJ2-1	TGCGCCAGCAGCCAAGAGGTAGCGGGAGGGCCAGGGAATGAGCAGTTCTTC	CASSQEVAGGPGNEQFF
TRBV4-2	few	NA	TRBJ1-1	TGTGCCAGCAGCCAAGAACCCGGGGGCGGCACTGAAGCTTTCTTT	CASSQEPGGGTEAFF
TRBV4-3	NA	NA	TRBJ1-5	TGCACCAGCAGCCAAGATTCTATGAAATCAGCCCAGCATTTT	CTSSQDSMKSAQHF
TRBV29-1	many	NA	TRBJ2-1	TGCAGCGTTTTTTCATATGAGCAGTTCTTC	CSVFSYEQFF
TRBV6-1	many	NA	TRBJ2-2	TGTGCCAGCACCAAAGACAGGACATTCGCGAACACCGGGGAGCTGTTTTTT	CASTKDRTFANTGELFF
TRBV7-2	medium-sized	TRBD1	TRBJ2-5	TGTGCCAGCAGCTACACAGGGGCAGAGACCCAGTACTTC	CASSYTGAETQYF
TRBV5-6	few	TRBD1	TRBJ1-5	TGTGCCAGCAGCCGTTGGGACAGCCGCAATCAGCCCCAGCATTTT	CASSRWDSRNQPQHF
TRBV29-1	NA	NA	TRBJ2-7	TGCAGCGTTGCGGGGGGCGACGAGCAGTACTTC	CSVAGGDEQYF
TRBV4-2	few	NA	TRBJ1-1	TGTGCCAGCAGCGTTCGGGGCCAGGGGCCGGTTCCCCTTGAAGCTTTCTTT	CASSVRGQGPVPLEAFF
TRBV5-5	few	TRBD2	TRBJ2-7	TGTGCCAGCAGCTTGCTAGCGGGGTACGAGCAGTACTTC	CASSLLAGYEQYF
TRBV5-1	few	NA	TRBJ1-2	TGCGCCAGCAGCTTGGAACAGGGATCGGTCGGCTACACCTTC	CASSLEQGSVGYTF
TRBV15	NA	NA	TRBJ1-6	TGTGCCACCAGATACTCAATGGGCCCCGACTCACCCCTCCACTTT	CATRYSMGPDSPLHF
TRBV7-2	few	TRBD1	TRBJ2-7	TGTGCCAGCAGCCCGGGATTAGGGGGCGGTTTCTACGAGCAGTACTTC	CASSPGLGGGFYEQYF
TRBV6-2/TRBV6-3	many	NA	TRBJ1-5	TGTGCCAGCAGTTACGGGGCCACGCGGCCCCAGCATTTT	CASSYGATRPQHF
TRBV7-9	many	TRBD2	TRBJ2-1	TGTGCCAGCAGCTTATGGTTAGCGGGGGCCTACAATGAGCAGTTCTTC	CASSLWLAGAYNEQFF
TRBV15	few	NA	TRBJ1-6	TGTGCCACCAGCAGAGAAGCCAGGGTCTATAATTCACCCCTCCACTTT	CATSREARVYNSPLHF
TRBV2	NA	NA	TRBJ1-1	TGTGCCAGCAGTGAGTTGGAGAGCACTGAAGCTTTCTTT	CASSELESTEAFF
TRBV4-2	few	NA	TRBJ2-5	TGTGCCAGCAGCCAAGACCCTAGCGGCCGGGGGCAGACCCAGTACTTC	CASSQDPSGRGQTQYF
TRBV20-1	once	NA	TRBJ1-2	TGCAGTGCTAGAGATGGAGAGGGACGGGGTTACACCTTC	CSARDGEGRGYTF
TRBV27	NA	NA	TRBJ2-4	TGTGCCAGCAGGGGGTGGAGGCCGGGGGACATTCAGTACTTC	CASRGWRPGDIQYF
TRBV7-8	few	NA	TRBJ1-5	TGTGCCAGCAGCTCCGTCGATAGCAATCAGCCCCAGCATTTT	CASSSVDSNQPQHF
TRBV7-2	few	TRBD1	TRBJ2-7	TGTGCCAGCAGCTCCTCCGGGACAGGGTACCACGAGCAGTACTTC	CASSSSGTGYHEQYF
TRBV20-1	NA	NA	TRBJ2-2	TGCAGTGCCGCGCCGGCGGGTCCGAACACCGGGGAGCTGTTTTTT	CSAAPAGPNTGELFF
TRBV4-1	NA	TRBD1	TRBJ1-2	TGCGCCAGCAGACCTCTTCGACAGGGGCCAAACTATGGCTACACCTTC	CASRPLRQGPNYGYTF
TRBV15	NA	TRBD1	TRBJ1-5	TGTGCCACCAGCCGGGACAGGGACCAACCCCAGCATTTT	CATSRDRDQPQHF
TRBV9	NA	TRBD1	TRBJ1-1	TGTGCCAGCAGCGCGCAGCCGGGACAGGGTGCGACTGAAGCTTTCTTT	CASSAQPGQGATEAFF
TRBV29-1	few	NA	TRBJ1-2	TGCAGCGTTGAAAGCCCAGGGAGGGCCCCTAACTATGGCTACACCTTC	CSVESPGRAPNYGYTF
TRBV5-1	NA	NA	TRBJ1-2	TGCGCCAGCAGCTATGCGATAGGGAGCTATGGCTACACCTTC	CASSYAIGSYGYTF
TRBV6-5	NA	NA	TRBJ2-7	TGTGCCAGCAGTTACTCGTCCGTTTCCTACGAGCAGTACTTC	CASSYSSVSYEQYF
TRBV5-6	NA	NA	TRBJ2-2	TGTACCAGCAGCCGTCCTAGCGCCACCGGGGAGCTGTTTTTT	CTSSRPSATGELFF